This T cell receptor (beta chain) was identified in a study of blood T cell repertoires in COVID-19. Study background: Samples taken during acute and convalescent COVID-19 were collected in the United States, Italy and Spain. PBMCs, B-cell-depleted T cells, or T cells were the source of the cDNA or gDNA that made up the material.

Germline lookup yields CDR1 LGHNA and CDR2 YSLEER. The CDR3 is made up of 13 amino acids. Trimming shortened V by 0 bases and J by 9 bases, and 11 bases separated the two germline ends. In the source study's methods: Reference gene primer amplification gave nucleated cell count estimates. The table came from immunoSEQ multiplex PCR; TCRdb's copy has only in-frame clones and leaves some out. That table is the source of V, J and clone size, and D and trimming were worked out from the DNA. The data contain under 250,000 clones, over 85% of them singletons. The cohort comprised adults aged roughly 18 to 90 years residing in about two dozen US areas.

Source material: PBMCs or T cells enriched from blood (not recorded which). The J gene is TRBJ1-1, the V gene TRBV4-3; weak D call: TRBD1 (5 bases). The TCR comes from a woman in her twenties or thirties with acute COVID-19. DNA for the CDR3: TGCGCCAGCAGCCAAGAGAGGCCAGGGAAAGCTTTCTTT. It codes for CASSQERPGKAFF.